Following are 15 T cell receptor beta chains from one sample sequenced in a study of cytomegalovirus exposure and HLA in healthy donors. PCR used 60 Vbeta primers and 13 Jbeta primers. The repertoire was sequenced with immunoSEQ multiplex PCR; TCRdb's copy has only in-frame clones and lacks some. The sample yields 83,000 or so clones, roughly 83% seen once. Material: PBMCs. The receptor set was obtained from a woman aged 40 to 50 in good health and CMV-seropositive.

J is TRBJ2-5 and V is TRBV5-8; 8 bases are a match to TRBD1. Germline CDR1 SGHTS, CDR2 YDEGEE. With V trimmed by 4 bases and J by 9 bases, 17 bases remained unmatched. There are 16 residues in the CDR3. CDR3 sequence (DNA): TGTGCCAGCAGCAAGACCCGGACAGGGACGGGTTCGGCCCAGTACTTC. This encodes CASSKTRTGTGSAQYF. The whole variable domain, filled in from reference TRBV5-8 and TRBJ2-5, reads EAGVTQSPTHLIKTRGQQATLRCSPISGHTSVYWYQQALGLGLQFLLWYDEGEERNRGNFPPRFSGRQFPNYSSELNVNALELEDSALYLCASSKTRTGTGSAQYFGPGTRLLVL.

This clone was counted a few times. V gene TRBV15 combines with J gene TRBJ1-4; maybe TRBD1 (6 bases). V dropped 1 base and J dropped 8 bases, with 14 bases sitting between them. This CDR3 comprises 15 residues. Germline values: CDR1 LNHNV, CDR2 YYDKDF (reference sequence). The CDR3 reads CATSRGTGMGEKLFF. Written as DNA, the CDR3 is TGTGCCACCAGCAGAGGAACAGGGATGGGGGAAAAACTGTTTTTT.

The chain is built from TRBV7-9 and TRBJ2-4, with D possibly TRBD2 on 5 matching bases. Germline lookup yields CDR1 SEHNR and CDR2 FQNEAQ (reference sequence). The CDR3 has 18 residues. Between the trimmed V and J ends, which lost 2 bases and 0 bases, there was a span of 17 bases. The CDR3 DNA sequence: TGTGCCAGCAGCTTATCCAGAGGGCCCGGGCTAGCCAAAAACATTCAGTACTTC. Protein: CASSLSRGPGLAKNIQYF.

This clone appeared a few times. The chain recombines TRBV7-2 with TRBJ2-5, with D tentatively TRBD2 (6 bases). Trimming took off 8 bases at V and 5 bases at J, with 21 bases between the two ends. Germline CDR1 reads SGHTA; CDR2 reads FQGNSA. The CDR3 has 15 amino acids. DNA for the CDR3: TGTGCCAGCGGCTGGAGGGACCCTAAGCGGGAGACCCAGTACTTC. This sequence encodes CASGWRDPKRETQYF.

This clone was counted a few times. The J gene is TRBJ1-1, the V gene TRBV10-3; D ambiguous. The germline CDR1 and CDR2 sequences are ENHRY and SYGVKD. V was pared by 10 bases and J by 2 bases, with 11 bases between. This CDR3 has 12 amino acids. The CDR3 reads CATQAQNTEAFF. DNA for the CDR3: TGTGCCACCCAAGCTCAAAACACTGAAGCTTTCTTT.

This chain joins TRBV9 and TRBJ2-2; the match to TRBD1 covers 9 bases. The CDR3 is 15 residues long. V lost 3 bases, J lost 6 bases, and 6 bases stayed unmatched. Per the germline V gene, CDR1 is SGDLS and CDR2 is YYNGEE. CDR3 protein: CASSGQGGLAGELFF. The CDR3 nucleotides are TGTGCCAGCAGCGGACAGGGGGGTTTAGCCGGGGAGCTGTTTTTT.

This clone was detected only a few times. This chain joins TRBV10-1 and TRBJ2-1; 7 nucleotides align to TRBD2. The CDR3 is 15 amino acids. The junction had 7 bases not matched to a gene; V was cut back by 1 base and J by 7 bases. CDR1 and CDR2 (germline): WNHNN, SYGVQD (reference sequence). CDR3 in DNA: TGCGCCAGCAGTGAGTGGGACGGGGGGAAGAATGAGCAGTTCTTC. Protein: CASSEWDGGKNEQFF.

The chain is built from TRBV29-1 and TRBJ1-1; 10 nucleotides align to TRBD1. Germline V lookup: CDR1 SQVTM, CDR2 ANQGSEA. This CDR3 is 15 amino acids long. V gave up 0 bases and J gave up 7 bases; unmatched junction bases: 8. CDR3 nucleotides: TGCAGCGTTGAAGATCGGGCGACAGGGGGCGGTGAAGCTTTCTTT. Protein product: CSVEDRATGGGEAFF. The full variable domain, rest sourced from reference TRBV29-1 and TRBJ1-1, is SAVISQKPSRDICQRGTSLTIQCQVDSQVTMMFWYRQQPGQSLTLIATANQGSEATYESGFVIDKFPISRPNLTFSTLTVSNMSPEDSSIYLCSVEDRATGGGEAFFGQGTRLTVV.

The chain joins TRBV6-5 to TRBJ1-1; D remains unclear. Germline V gene data show CDR1 as MNHEY and CDR2 as SVGAGI. With 0 bases removed from V and 1 base from J, the gap between germline ends came to 6 bases. There are 14 residues in the CDR3. The DNA for the CDR3 is TGTGCCAGCAGTTACTCGGCAGGGAACACTGAAGCTTTCTTT. Translation gives CASSYSAGNTEAFF.

The rearrangement links TRBV28 to TRBJ2-7, with 8 bases fitting TRBD1. V shed 5 bases, J shed 3 bases, and the junction held 6 bases outside the gene matches. CDR3 length equals 14 residues. From germline, CDR1 is MDHEN and CDR2 SYDVKM. CDR3 nucleotides: TGTGCCAGCAGTCCCAGGACAGGGATCTACGAGCAGTACTTC. Translating it yields CASSPRTGIYEQYF.

The V and J genes are TRBV2 and TRBJ2-3; TRBD1 aligns across 9 bases. The CDR3 length is 13 residues. The trim removed 11 bases at V and 1 base at J, leaving 4 bases unmatched. The germline CDR1 and CDR2 sequences are SNHLY and FYNNEI. CDR3 nucleotide sequence: TGTGCCCTAGGGGACAGGGGCACAGATACGCAGTATTTT. Its translation: CALGDRGTDTQYF.

This clone came up once. J is TRBJ2-7 and V is TRBV11-2, with D hard to call. The CDR3 has 13 residues. Per germline, CDR1 SGHAT and CDR2 FQNNGV. V was shortened by 7 bases and J by 2 bases, with 12 bases between the two germline ends. CDR3: CASNPDRAYEQYF. CDR3 nucleotide sequence: TGTGCCAGCAACCCCGATCGGGCCTACGAGCAGTACTTC.

This sequence joins TRBV7-2 and TRBJ2-7; 11 bases agree with TRBD2. Per the germline V gene, CDR1 is SGHTA and CDR2 is FQGNSA. The CDR3 has 17 residues. The V gene end was trimmed by 0 bases and the J gene end by 3 bases; junction bases not matched to a gene: 7. This chain's CDR3 is CASSLASGTSGLYEQYF. CDR3 nucleotides: TGTGCCAGCAGCTTAGCTAGCGGGACTAGCGGTCTCTACGAGCAGTACTTC.

The chain recombines TRBV5-4 with TRBJ2-3; TRBD2 matches at 12 bases. J lost 6 bases, V lost 0 bases, and 11 bases had no gene match. Germline V gene sequence: CDR1 SGHNT, CDR2 YYREEE (reference sequence). CDR3 length: 18 residues. In DNA form, the CDR3 reads TGTGCCAGCAGCTTGGCCGTTTCGGCTAGCGGGGGGGTGGATACGCAGTATTTT. It translates to CASSLAVSASGGVDTQYF. The full variable domain, its missing parts supplied by reference TRBV5-4 and TRBJ2-3, is ETGVTQSPTHLIKTRGQQVTLRCSSQSGHNTVSWYQQALGQGPQFIFQYYREEENGRGNFPPRFSGLQFPNYSSELNVNALELDDSALYLCASSLAVSASGGVDTQYFGPGTRLTVL.

J is TRBJ1-4 and V is TRBV6-5; TRBD1 is a possible D gene (5 bases). This CDR3 is 14 amino acids long. Between the trimmed V and J ends, which lost 4 bases and 0 bases, there was a span of 6 bases. Looked up from germline, CDR1 is MNHEY and CDR2 is SVGAGI. The CDR3 nucleotides read TGTGCCAGCAGTTTGACAGCAACTAATGAAAAACTGTTTTTT. Residues: CASSLTATNEKLFF.